This section outlines one T cell receptor (beta chain) sequence together with its context. The target of this receptor is not known. No quality values exist for individual bases; no much larger clone is one base distant. This entry comes from a study of blood T cell repertoires in COVID-19 (dated by TCRdb to between 2020 and 2021). Context from the whole study: Samples covering the acute and convalescent phases of COVID-19 were provided by collaborators in the United States, Italy and Spain. The material from the prospective study consisted of cDNA or gDNA derived from T cells, B-cell-depleted T cells, or PBMCs. The dataset comprised deeply sampled blood TCRbeta repertoires from subjects exposed to, actively infected with, or recovered from COVID-19. The repertoires were released in a freely available public database intended as a resource for research on the immune response to SARS-CoV-2. The samples were drawn from two sources: the first 160 participants of the ongoing ImmuneRACE study, and over 1,000 subjects contributed by 6 global collaborators. A de-identified subject ID, COVID-19 status, age in years and sex were almost always included in the sample metadata. Where available, HLA class I and class II types were taken from metadata supplied by the sample provider and were not determined by assay-based typing.

Enrolling through a virtual design, the prospective study's participants ranged in age from about 18 to 89 years and lived across more than 20 United States geographic areas. In the prospective study, cohorts were assigned on the basis of participant-reported clinical history obtained from a screening survey and a study questionnaire. ImmuneRACE Cohort 3 recovered participants were defined by two consecutive negative NP/OP PCR tests, healthcare professional clearance, or symptom resolution. Each participant in the prospective study had whole blood, serum and a nasopharyngeal or oropharyngeal swab collected by mobile phlebotomists. Over a roughly 2-month period, participants in the prospective study had the option of providing additional blood draws and questionnaires. Blood samples from the prospective study were shipped frozen or at room temperature prior to DNA extraction. TCRbeta CDR3 regions were amplified from genomic DNA by means of the immunoSEQ Assay, a bias-controlled multiplex PCR. On the study's bioinformatics: Nucleated cell counts per sample were estimated from amplification of reference gene primers within the assay. To quantify the absolute abundance of each unique TCRbeta CDR3 rearrangement, sequence reads were collapsed and filtered. For each sample, productive Simpson clonality was calculated as the square root of Simpson's diversity index over productive rearrangements. Not all clones reach the TCRdb copy of this immuneACCESS table, which keeps in-frame sequences only. Checked studies attribute under half of the gap to unresolved V genes and leave the rest unexplained. V, J and clone size were drawn from that table, and D and trimming were deduced from the DNA. This sample comprises approximately 160,000 clones, 80% of them detected only once. Clones ranked in the top ten supply about 5.6% of the sample.

CDR1 and CDR2, looked up from the germline V gene (reference sequence), are SEHNR and FQNEAQ. Trimming takes 3 bases off V and 1 base off J; junction bases not matched to a gene: 5. The CDR3 runs 17 amino acids, cysteine and phenylalanine included. The kept DNA is CDR3 alone, 51 bases in frame from the first base. The paper as a whole reports these results and caveats: The amount of clinical and demographic metadata varied by source and participant and was provided uncurated.

The chain links TRBV7-9 with TRBJ2-2, and TRBD1 aligns with 10 junction nucleotides. This sequence originates from a man in his forties or fifties who had recovered from COVID-19. The source material was PBMCs or T cells enriched from blood (not recorded which). The encoded CDR3 is CASSLIGTGVNTGELFF. Here is the DNA: TGTGCCAGCAGCTTGATCGGGACAGGGGTGAACACCGGGGAGCTGTTTTTT.